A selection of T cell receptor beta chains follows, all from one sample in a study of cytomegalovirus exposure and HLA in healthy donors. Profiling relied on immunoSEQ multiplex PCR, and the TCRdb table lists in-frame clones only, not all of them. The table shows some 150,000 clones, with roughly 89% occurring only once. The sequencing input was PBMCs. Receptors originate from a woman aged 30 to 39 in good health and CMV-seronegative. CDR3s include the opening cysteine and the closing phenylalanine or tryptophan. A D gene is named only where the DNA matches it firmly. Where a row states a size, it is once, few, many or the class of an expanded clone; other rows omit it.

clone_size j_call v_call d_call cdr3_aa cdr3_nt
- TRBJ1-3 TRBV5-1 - CASSLVGQGLAGNTIYF TGCGCCAGCAGCTTGGTGGGGCAGGGGCTAGCTGGAAACACCATATATTTT
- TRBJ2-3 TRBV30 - CAWTLAGGGTDTQYF TGTGCCTGGACCCTCGCTGGCGGGGGCACAGATACGCAGTATTTT
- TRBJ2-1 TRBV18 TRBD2 CASSPQSGGPYNEQFF TGTGCCAGCTCACCACAAAGCGGGGGCCCCTACAATGAGCAGTTCTTC
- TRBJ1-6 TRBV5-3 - CARSLFTTKNAYNSPLHF TGTGCCAGAAGCTTGTTTACTACGAAGAACGCCTATAATTCACCCCTCCACTTT
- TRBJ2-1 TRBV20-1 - CSAAVYNEQFF TGCAGTGCCGCAGTATACAATGAGCAGTTCTTC
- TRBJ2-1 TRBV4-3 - CASSLLTGSSEQFF TGCGCCAGCAGCCTCTTAACAGGGTCCAGTGAGCAGTTCTTC
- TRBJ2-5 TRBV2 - CASSDLSDRQETQYF TGTGCCAGCAGTGACTTGAGTGACAGACAAGAGACCCAGTACTTC
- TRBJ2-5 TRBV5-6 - CASSPPRSRYYKETQYF TGTGCCAGCAGCCCGCCGAGGAGCAGATACTACAAGGAGACCCAGTACTTC
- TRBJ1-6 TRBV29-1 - CSVAHSYNSPLHF TGCAGCGTCGCGCACAGCTATAATTCACCCCTCCACTTT
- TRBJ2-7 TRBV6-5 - CASSSAYEQYF TGTGCCAGCTCTAGCGCGTACGAGCAGTACTTC
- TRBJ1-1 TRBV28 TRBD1 CASSPSGQQNTEAFF TGTGCCAGCAGTCCCTCGGGACAGCAAAACACTGAAGCTTTCTTT
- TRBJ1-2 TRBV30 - CAWSWGHLYGYTF TGTGCCTGGAGTTGGGGACATCTCTATGGCTACACCTTC
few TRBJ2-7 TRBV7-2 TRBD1 CASSLSGTGGYEQYF TGTGCCAGCAGCTTGTCCGGGACAGGGGGCTACGAGCAGTACTTC
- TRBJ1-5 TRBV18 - CASSPQNFGQGGQPQHF TGTGCCAGCTCACCACAGAATTTCGGGCAGGGAGGACAGCCCCAGCATTTT
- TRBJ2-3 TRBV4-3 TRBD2 CASSQRSSGGAADTQYF TGCGCCAGCAGCCAAAGGTCTAGCGGGGGGGCTGCGGATACGCAGTATTTT
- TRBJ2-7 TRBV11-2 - CASSLEIPYEQYF TGTGCCAGCAGCTTAGAAATCCCGTACGAGCAGTACTTC
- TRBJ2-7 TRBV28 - CASSLLGPYEQYF TGTGCCAGCAGTTTACTGGGCCCCTACGAGCAGTACTTC